This T cell receptor beta chain was recovered during a study of T cell changes during pregnancy in multiple sclerosis. Germline-derived CDR1 and CDR2 are SNHLY and FYNNEI. Trimming left V 9 bases short and J 6 bases short, with 10 bases between. The CDR3 totals 11 residues. The protocol was immunoSEQ multiplex PCR, while the TCRdb copy is restricted to in-frame clones and leaves out a portion. The table shows approximately 69,000 clones, with around 94% occurring only once. Sequenced here: peripheral blood, sampled in the third trimester of pregnancy. The sequence was obtained from a female donor with multiple sclerosis, enrolled in a pregnancy study. The chain is built from TRBV2 and TRBJ2-3; D uncertain. CDR3 coding DNA: TGTGCCAGTCTGTTTTATGATACGCAGTATTTT. This sequence encodes CASLFYDTQYF.